This record covers a single T cell receptor beta chain. This CDR3 is built from 18 residues. This sample stems from a study of cytomegalovirus exposure and HLA in healthy donors. The PCR used 60 Vbeta and 13 Jbeta primers. Clones were sequenced by immunoSEQ multiplex PCR, and TCRdb holds only the in-frame ones, with some missing. The sample consists of roughly 230,000 clones, approximately 85% of them appearing once. This TCR came from a girl aged 2 to 9 in good health and CMV-seronegative. Sequenced: PBMCs. V and J are TRBV21-1 and TRBJ1-2; the table's D call of TRBD1 was not tested on the DNA. TRBV21-1 is a known pseudogene. Here the CDR3 reads CASSKGRGSKPGSYGYTF. In nucleotides, the CDR3 is TGTGCCAGCAGCAAAGGCAGGGGGAGTAAGCCAGGCTCCTATGGCTACACCTTC.